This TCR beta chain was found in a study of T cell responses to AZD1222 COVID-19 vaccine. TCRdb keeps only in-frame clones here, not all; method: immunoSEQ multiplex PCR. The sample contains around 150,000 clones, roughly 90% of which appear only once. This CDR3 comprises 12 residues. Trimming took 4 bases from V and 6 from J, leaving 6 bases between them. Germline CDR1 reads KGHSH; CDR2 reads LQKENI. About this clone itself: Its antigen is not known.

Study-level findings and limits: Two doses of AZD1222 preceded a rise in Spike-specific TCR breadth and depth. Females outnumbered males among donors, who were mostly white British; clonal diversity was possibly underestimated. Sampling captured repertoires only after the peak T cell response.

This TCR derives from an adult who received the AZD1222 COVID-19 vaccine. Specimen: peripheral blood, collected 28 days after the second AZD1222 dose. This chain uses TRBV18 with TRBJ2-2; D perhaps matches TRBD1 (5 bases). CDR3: CASSQGAGELFF. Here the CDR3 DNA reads TGTGCCAGCTCACAAGGGGCCGGGGAGCTGTTTTTT. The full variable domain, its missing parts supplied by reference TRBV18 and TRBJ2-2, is NAGVMQNPRHLVRRRGQEARLRCSPMKGHSHVYWYRQLPEEGLKFMVYLQKENIIDESGMPKERFSAEFPKEGPSILRIQQVVRGDSAAYFCASSQGAGELFFGEGSRLTVL.